This paragraph reports one TCR beta chain. The clone's antigen remains unknown. Base qualities were left out, and no much larger clone turns up one base away. The data stem from a study of T-cell memory formation after mild COVID-19 (dated by TCRdb to the early 2020s). For the wider study: Most TCR sequence clusters were specific to one of the two donors. T-cell clones expanding and contracting after mild COVID-19 in two donors were tracked by longitudinal TCRalpha and TCRbeta repertoire sequencing. Two young, previously healthy adult volunteers, one female and one male, were included in the cohort.

Data came from an Illumina NovaSeq 6000. TCRalpha and TCRbeta cDNA libraries were built by 5'RACE with constant-segment primers, adding sample barcodes and unique molecular identifiers. Trizol reagent was used to extract RNA from every sample. The libraries were amplified in two PCR steps, and the second step added a second sample barcode and Illumina TruSeq adapters. Libraries were sequenced on an Illumina NovaSeq with 2 x 150 bp paired-end reads. In the source study's methods: Demultiplexing of reads and collapsing into UMI-guided consensus sequences were performed with migec v1.2.7. Using mixcr v2.1.11, the UMI consensuses were aligned to TRA and TRB V and J templates and assembled into clonotypes. A clonotype was counted as expanded or contracted only when both edgeR and NoisET called the clonotype significant, with the noise models trained on biological replicates. For edgeR calls, the cutoffs were a false discovery rate-adjusted p below 0.01 and a log2 fold-change threshold of 1. As an exploratory analysis of dynamics, max-normalized trajectories of the 1000 most abundant clonotypes were examined with PCA combined with hierarchical clustering. Separately sequenced CD4+ and CD8+ repertoires were used to assign a CD4 or CD8 phenotype to each responding clone. Using fastp at Q25 and MiXCR, TCRdb reprocessed the public reads and kept productive beta chains. Merged by CDR3 protein, the rows form single entries marked with the most common genes and DNA. Here the V and J calls rest on TCRdb's processing, not on the authors' analysis. Counted in this sample were roughly 150,000 distinct CDR3 sequences; approximately 13% of them appeared once. Of the sample, 2.5% to 3.5% is held by the ten largest clones.

Inclusive of the bounding cysteine and phenylalanine, the CDR3 is 14 residues long. Here the CDR3 DNA is all that survives: 42 bases in frame from base 1. Reading the germline V gene (reference sequence) gives CDR1 MNHEY and CDR2 SMNVEV. A distance of 12 bases separates the germline ends of V and J, which lose 5 bases and 2 bases respectively. Ficoll-Paque density gradient centrifugation was the method used to isolate PBMCs. Overall study results and their limits: Only two mild cases were covered by the study, and larger cohorts that include severe cases with pre-infection samples were considered necessary. Contracting CD4+ clones were found mainly in CM and EM memory subsets, while CD8+ clones were enriched in EMRA. Whether the second-wave clones peaking on day 37 were SARS-CoV-2 specific was not confirmed. Some responding clones were detected in pre-infection memory, which suggested that pre-existing cross-reactive memory T cells had joined the SARS-CoV-2 response. Balanced CD4/CD8 phenotypes were observed for clones contracting from day 15 to 85, whereas a bias towards CD4+ was observed for a second wave of clones expanding from day 15 to 37.

The material sequenced was PBMCs or a T cell subset sorted from them (not recorded which). The TCR was taken from a man aged 18 to 30 who had mild COVID-19 (a few samples of this study predate the infection). The sample titles of this study are shuffled in the database, so cell type and time point are left out; the donor was told from shared clones. The chain was built from TRBV27 and TRBJ1-1, with the D segment identity uncertain. In nucleotides, the sequence is TGTGCCAGCAGTCCCCGGGCAGTCAACACTGAAGCTTTCTTT. This codes for CASSPRAVNTEAFF.